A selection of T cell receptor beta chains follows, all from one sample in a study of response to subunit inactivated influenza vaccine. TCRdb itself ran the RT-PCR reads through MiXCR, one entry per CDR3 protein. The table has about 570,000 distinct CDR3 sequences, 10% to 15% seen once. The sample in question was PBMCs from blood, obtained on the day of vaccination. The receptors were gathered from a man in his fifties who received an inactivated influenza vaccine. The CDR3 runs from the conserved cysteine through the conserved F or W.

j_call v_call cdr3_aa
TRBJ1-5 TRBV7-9 CASSSGRVPQPQHF
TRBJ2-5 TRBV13 CASSLVGGGKETQYF
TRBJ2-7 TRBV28 CASRMTGQGWNEQYF
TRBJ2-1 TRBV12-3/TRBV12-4 CASTLTSGYSYNEQFF
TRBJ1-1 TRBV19 CASSIRDIIMNTEAFF
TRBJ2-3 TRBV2 CASFYVRVDTQYF
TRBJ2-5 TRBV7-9 CASSFRSETQYF
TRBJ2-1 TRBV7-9 CAGGLAGMQFF
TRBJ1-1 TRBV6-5 CASSAPGTEAFF
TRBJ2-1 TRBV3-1 CASSQVRTSGRGEQFF
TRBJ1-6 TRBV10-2 CASIGFFAGILDSPLHF
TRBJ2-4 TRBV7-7 CASSSIRDHAKNIQYF
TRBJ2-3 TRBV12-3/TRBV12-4 CASGATDTQYF
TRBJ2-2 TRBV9 CASSVATRAANTGELFF
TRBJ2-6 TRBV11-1 CASAGGSGANVLTF
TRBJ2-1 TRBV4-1 CASSQERFGGGSYNEQFF
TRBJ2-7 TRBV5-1 CASSFPRTGNPYEQYF
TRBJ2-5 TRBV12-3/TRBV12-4 CASSQNRALVQETQYF
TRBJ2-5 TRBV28 CASSITLETQYF
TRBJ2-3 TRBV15 CATSRGTTDTQYF
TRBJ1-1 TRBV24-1 CATSPTGQGMNTEAFF
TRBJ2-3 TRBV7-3 CASSFFAGGADTQYF
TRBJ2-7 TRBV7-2 CASSRGQGRYYEQYF
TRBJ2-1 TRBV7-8 CASSFKRDSFYNEQFF
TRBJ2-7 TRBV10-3 CAISEQAGGSYEQYF
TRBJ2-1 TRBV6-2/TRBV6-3 CASQSAPGLPRSEQFF
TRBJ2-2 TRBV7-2 CASSLLPGLNTGELFF
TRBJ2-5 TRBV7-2 CASSPAGTSQETQYF
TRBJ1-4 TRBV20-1 CSALLPSSIKLFF
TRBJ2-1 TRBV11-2 CASSLGRAGVNNEQFF
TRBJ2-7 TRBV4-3 CASSQGWTGGSYEQYF
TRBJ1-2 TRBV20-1 CSARPGTTGYGYTF
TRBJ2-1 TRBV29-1 CSVHPGTGFYNEQFF
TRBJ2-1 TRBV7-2 CASSPMTGGPYNEQFF
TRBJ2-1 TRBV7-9 CASSLGEVRQGRNEQFF
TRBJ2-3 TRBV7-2 CASRWTSGIDTQYF
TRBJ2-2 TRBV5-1 CASSLGPGAGELFF
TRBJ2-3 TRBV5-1 CATTSGGTTTDTQYF
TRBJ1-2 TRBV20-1 CSAGRTARDGYTF
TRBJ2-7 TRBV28 CASSLWAGDEQYF
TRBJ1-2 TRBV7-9 CASSLLWTENYGYTF
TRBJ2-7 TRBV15 CATSTGHTSRQYF
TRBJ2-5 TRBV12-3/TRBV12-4 CASSSPWGAKETQYF
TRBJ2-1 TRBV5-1 CASDGGQDNEQFF
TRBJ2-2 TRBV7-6 CASSSWRGRNTGELFF
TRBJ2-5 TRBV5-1 CASSSGRGQETQYF
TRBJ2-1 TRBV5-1 CASSLVSDEQFF
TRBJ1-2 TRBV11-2 CASSTPYRGRDYGYTF
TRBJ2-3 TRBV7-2 CASSLKWRERVDTQYF
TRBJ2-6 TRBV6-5 CASSYSRLNSGANVLTF
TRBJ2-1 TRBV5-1 CASSRGQYNEQFF